This T cell receptor (beta chain) was captured by sequencing in a study of shared clonotypes between healthy human individuals. Broader study findings: Sampling involved blood alone; tissue repertoires likely differ.

A note on this clone: Its specificity is unknown. A single base is all that separates this from a far larger clone, so a read error is likely.

Trimming removed 5 bases from V and 3 bases from J, with 16 bases in between. Per germline, CDR1 GTSNPN and CDR2 SVGIG (reference sequence). The CDR3 extends over 14 amino acids. The data were produced by immunoSEQ multiplex PCR, yet TCRdb's version contains in-frame clones alone and is incomplete. The sample holds some 530,000 clones, over 70% seen once. Sequencing input: PBMCs. This sequence originates from a middle-aged woman in good health. Some clones in this sample may be carry-over from other donors' samples. The V call is TRBV30, the J call TRBJ1-1, with a tentative D call TRBD1 (6 bases). The CDR3 loop is CAWGHRDGDTEAFF. CDR3 nucleotide sequence: TGTGCCTGGGGTCACAGGGACGGGGACACTGAAGCTTTCTTT.